One sample yielded the 17 T cell receptor beta chains listed below, sequenced in a study of T cell clonotyping in hematopoietic cell transplantation (dated by TCRdb to about 2021). The sample's time point, from its label and the paper: recipient sample about 28 days before transplant, after cytoreduction. The library was obtained by the immunoSEQ multiplex PCR assay. Imported from immuneACCESS, the table was reduced by TCRdb to in-frame sequences with V and J called. These copies leave out some clones; in studies compared against another copy, an unresolved V gene accounts for under half, and the cause of the remainder is not known. A total of some 76,000 clones appear in this sample, 90% to 97% of them only once. The leading ten clones occupy roughly 1.7% of the sample. The sequencing here drew on peripheral blood mononuclear cells, taken before stem cell transplant. These TCRs come from a woman in her 50s with acute myeloid leukemia. Some clones in this sample may be carry-over from other donors' samples.

The chain uses TRBV11-2 and TRBJ1-1; D is ambiguous. CDR1 is SGHAT and CDR2 is FQNNGV in the germline V gene. V lost 0 bases to trimming and J lost 9 bases, with 11 bases between them. This CDR3 comprises 13 residues. For the CDR3, the DNA is TGTGCCAGCAGCTTAGAGGAGGAGTACCAAGCTTTCTTT. Translated, it gives CASSLEEEYQAFF.

The CDR3 loop is CASRGTGVVYEQYF. CDR3 in DNA: TGCGCCAGCAGGGGGACAGGGGTTGTCTACGAGCAGTACTTC. The chain couples TRBV5-1 to TRBJ2-7; TRBD1 matches at 10 bases. The CDR3 loop spans 14 amino acids. Germline V gives CDR1 SGHRS, CDR2 YFSETQ. Trimming took 5 bases from V and 3 from J; bases not matched to a gene: 5.

This chain joins TRBV30 and TRBJ2-1, with unresolved D. From germline, CDR1 is GTSNPN and CDR2 SVGIG (reference sequence). The CDR3 runs 12 residues. V gave up 2 bases and J gave up 0 bases, with 2 bases separating them. CDR3 residues: CAWSFSYNEQFF. The CDR3 bases are TGTGCCTGGAGTTTCTCCTACAATGAGCAGTTCTTC.

This chain uses TRBV10-2 with TRBJ2-7, with 16 bases that match TRBD2. CDR1 and CDR2 (germline): WSHSY, SAAADI. With 1 base clipped from V and 5 bases from J, the junction kept 5 bases outside the gene matches. The CDR3 loop spans 17 amino acids. The CDR3 nucleotides read TGCGCCAGCAGTGAGTGGGGGACTAGCGGGAGGGAGAACGAGCAGTACTTC. Protein product: CASSEWGTSGRENEQYF.

This clone has just one count. V usage is TRBV5-8 and J usage is TRBJ2-6, with a weak D call TRBD2 (6 bases). Germline V lookup: CDR1 SGHTS, CDR2 YDEGEE. V was trimmed by 3 bases and J by 0 bases, leaving 16 bases between them. The CDR3 loop spans 18 amino acids. The CDR3 region is CASSSSVSGHSGANVLTF. In DNA form, the CDR3 reads TGTGCCAGCAGCTCCTCGGTTAGCGGTCACTCTGGGGCCAACGTCCTGACTTTC.

J is TRBJ1-1 and V is TRBV29-1, with D perhaps matching TRBD1 (5 bases). This CDR3 contains 15 residues. From germline, CDR1 is SQVTM and CDR2 ANQGSEA. The V gene lost 6 bases and the J gene lost 2 bases, with 19 bases spanning the gap. The CDR3 nucleotides read TGCAGCGTCGGGGCCGAACCGGGGGAAAACACTGAAGCTTTCTTT. It specifies CSVGAEPGENTEAFF.

This chain connects TRBV27 to TRBJ1-5; 8 bases are a match to TRBD1. The CDR3 consists of 15 residues. Germline V gene lookup returns CDR1 MNHEY and CDR2 SMNVEV (reference sequence). Trimming removed 6 bases from V and 1 base from J; junction bases left unmatched: 5. The CDR3 sequence: CASRAGQVSNQPQHF. CDR3 in DNA: TGTGCCAGCAGAGCGGGACAGGTAAGCAATCAGCCCCAGCATTTT.

The V gene is TRBV5-1, the J gene TRBJ2-6, with D possibly called TRBD1 or TRBD2 (5 bases each). The germline CDR1 and CDR2 sequences are SGHRS and YFSETQ. CDR3 length: 16 amino acids. The V end was cut by 6 bases, the J end by 0 bases, with 13 bases between. CDR3 protein: CASMWGSDSGANVLTF. The DNA of the CDR3 is TGCGCCAGCATGTGGGGGTCCGACTCTGGGGCCAACGTCCTGACTTTC.

The chain employs TRBV9 and TRBJ2-4; 7 bases agree with TRBD2. The germline CDR1 and CDR2 sequences are SGDLS and YYNGEE. The CDR3 covers 17 residues. V was pared by 2 bases and J by 0 bases, with 8 bases of the junction left unmatched. The CDR3 loop reads CASSVAPLAVAKNIQYF. Here the CDR3 DNA reads TGTGCCAGCAGCGTCGCTCCCCTAGCGGTAGCCAAAAACATTCAGTACTTC.

The chain has TRBV25-1 and TRBJ2-4, with unresolved D. The CDR3 runs to 16 residues. Germline V lookup: CDR1 MGHDK, CDR2 SYGVNS. V lost 1 base to trimming and J lost 2 bases, with 12 bases between them. CDR3 DNA sequence: TGTGCCAGCAGTGAATCTGGGTTGCTTTCCAAAAACATTCAGTACTTC. Encoded protein: CASSESGLLSKNIQYF.

The chain is built from TRBV2 and TRBJ1-5, with 7 bases fitting TRBD1. Germline CDR1 SNHLY, CDR2 FYNNEI. This CDR3 is 15 amino acids long. Unmatched junction bases numbered 6, after V lost 2 bases and J lost 5 bases. As DNA, the CDR3 is TGTGCCAGCAGTGAAACAGGGGTATTGGATCAGCCCCAGCATTTT. Protein sequence: CASSETGVLDQPQHF.

The chain combines TRBV5-8 with TRBJ1-1; D might be TRBD1 (6 bases). This CDR3 has 15 residues. CDR1 is SGHTS and CDR2 is YDEGEE in the germline V gene. The ends were cut back, 3 bases at V and 1 base at J, with 13 bases in the middle. This CDR3 is CASSSRGGPNTEAFF. The CDR3 DNA sequence: TGTGCCAGCAGCTCCAGGGGTGGGCCGAACACTGAAGCTTTCTTT.

V and J are TRBV6-5 and TRBJ1-4; D unclear. The length of the CDR3 is 15 residues. The germline V and J ends were trimmed by 1 base and 5 bases, with 11 bases remaining between them. The germline gives CDR1 MNHEY, CDR2 SVGAGI. This CDR3 is CASSYYRAPNEKLFF. In DNA, the CDR3 is TGTGCCAGCAGTTACTACCGGGCCCCAAATGAAAAACTGTTTTTT.

This rearrangement joins TRBV30 to TRBJ2-3, with D uncertain. This CDR3 spans 12 amino acids. Per the germline V gene, CDR1 is GTSNPN and CDR2 is SVGIG (reference sequence). Trimming took 3 bases from V and 4 from J, leaving 8 bases between them. As DNA, the CDR3 is TGTGCCTGGAGGGAGACCCCAGATACGCAGTATTTT. Its translation is CAWRETPDTQYF. Supplemented by reference TRBV30 and TRBJ2-3, the full variable domain reads SQTIHQWPATLVQPVGSPLSLECTVEGTSNPNLYWYRQAAGRGLQLLFYSVGIGQISSEVPQNLSASRPQDRQFILSSKKLLLSDSGFYLCAWRETPDTQYFGPGTRLTVL.

CDR3 protein: CASSEVGQIYGYTF. The CDR3, as DNA: TGTGCCAGCAGTGAAGTGGGACAGATATATGGCTACACCTTC. The rearrangement links TRBV2 to TRBJ1-2; the match to TRBD1 covers 7 bases. The CDR3 is made up of 14 amino acids. CDR1 and CDR2 from the germline V gene are SNHLY and FYNNEI. The V segment lost 1 base and the J segment 5 bases; nucleotides outside the gene matches: 4.

This chain uses TRBV4-2 with TRBJ2-3; weak D call: TRBD2 (5 bases). Trimming cost V 3 bases and J 5 bases, with 15 bases left between them. The germline V gene has CDR1 LGHNA and CDR2 YNFKEQ. This CDR3 comprises 15 residues. CDR3 bases: TGTGCCAGCAGCCAGGACTCTCGGAGGCGAGATACGCAGTATTTT. Its protein product is CASSQDSRRRDTQYF.

The chain links TRBV5-4 to TRBJ2-7, with D tentatively TRBD2 (5 bases). This CDR3 contains 13 residues. Germline V CDR1 and CDR2: SGHNT, YYREEE (reference sequence). Trimming shortened V by 1 base and J by 3 bases, and 8 bases separated the two germline ends. This CDR3 reads CASSLPGNYEQYF. In DNA form, the CDR3 reads TGTGCCAGCAGCTTGCCGGGGAACTACGAGCAGTACTTC.